These 3 T cell receptor beta chains were sequenced from one sample in a study of T-cell reconstitution after alpha-beta-depleted transplantation in children. As it was prepared, the TCRbeta library received unique molecular identifiers. Each CDR3 protein is one row after TCRdb ran MiXCR on the PCR reads. Of about 240,000 distinct CDR3 sequences in the sample, roughly 26% were seen once. This material consisted of PBMCs, taken before TCRalphabeta/CD19-depleted stem cell transplant. These receptor sequences come from a girl aged 2-9 years with Fanconi anemia, due to receive a stem cell transplant.

This clonotype was detected only a few times. This chain uses TRBV11-1 with TRBJ2-5, with 9 bases aligning to TRBD1. This CDR3 comprises 19 residues. Germline CDR1 is SGHAT and CDR2 is FQDESV (reference sequence). After removal of 2 bases from V and 2 bases from J, the junction contained 15 bases not matched to a gene. CDR3 sequence (DNA): TGTGCCAGCAGCTTATTGGAAAGGACAGGGGCGCCAGTTCAAGAGACCCAGTACTTC. This sequence encodes CASSLLERTGAPVQETQYF. Based on the CDR3 plus reference TRBV11-1 and TRBJ2-5, the full variable domain is EAEVAQSPRYKITEKSQAVAFWCDPISGHATLYWYRQILGQGPELLVQFQDESVVDDSQLPKDRFSAERLKGVDSTLKIQPAELGDSAMYLCASSLLERTGAPVQETQYFGPGTRLLVL.

This clonotype was seen more than once but under ten times. This rearrangement joins TRBV20-1 to TRBJ2-7, with D maybe TRBD2 (6 bases). This CDR3 region has 13 residues. Germline CDR1 and CDR2: DFQATT and SNEGSKA (reference sequence). V lost 8 bases to trimming and J lost 3 bases, with 17 bases between them. Here the CDR3 reads CSPTPGLSYEQYF. The DNA of the CDR3 is TGCAGTCCTACTCCGGGACTGAGCTACGAGCAGTACTTC.

This clonotype came up a few times. V is TRBV28 and J is TRBJ2-7; D is undetermined. The CDR3 totals 15 residues. Germline V gives CDR1 MDHEN, CDR2 SYDVKM. The V and J ends lost 3 bases and 0 bases respectively, with 12 bases between them. DNA for the CDR3: TGTGCCAGCAGTTTTCCCCCGAAAGGCTCCTACGAGCAGTACTTC. Its protein is CASSFPPKGSYEQYF.